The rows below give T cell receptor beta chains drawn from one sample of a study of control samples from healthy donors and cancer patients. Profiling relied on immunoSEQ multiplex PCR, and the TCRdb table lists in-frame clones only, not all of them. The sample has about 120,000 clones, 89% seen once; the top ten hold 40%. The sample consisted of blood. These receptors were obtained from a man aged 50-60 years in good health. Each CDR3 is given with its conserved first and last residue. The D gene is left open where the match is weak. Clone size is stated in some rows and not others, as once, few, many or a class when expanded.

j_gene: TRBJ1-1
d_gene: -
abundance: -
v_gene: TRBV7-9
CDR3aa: CASSPGTVNTEAFF
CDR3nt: TGTGCCAGCAGCCCTGGGACGGTGAACACTGAAGCTTTCTTT

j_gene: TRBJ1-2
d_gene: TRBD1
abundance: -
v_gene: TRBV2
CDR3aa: CASGQGERYGYTF
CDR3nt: TGTGCCAGCGGACAGGGCGAACGCTATGGCTACACCTTC

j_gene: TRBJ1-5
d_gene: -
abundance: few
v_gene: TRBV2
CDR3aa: CASRVGSNQPQHF
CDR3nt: TGTGCCAGTAGGGTGGGGAGCAATCAGCCCCAGCATTTT

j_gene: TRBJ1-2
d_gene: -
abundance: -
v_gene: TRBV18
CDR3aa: CASSPNRENYGYTF
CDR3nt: TGTGCCAGCTCACCAAACAGAGAGAACTATGGCTACACCTTC

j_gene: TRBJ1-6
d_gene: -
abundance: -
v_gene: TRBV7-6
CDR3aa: CASSSDVLYSPLHF
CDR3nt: TGTGCCAGCAGCTCGGACGTACTTTATTCACCCCTCCACTTT

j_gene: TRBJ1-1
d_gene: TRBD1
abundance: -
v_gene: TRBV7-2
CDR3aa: CASSLRSGGATEAFF
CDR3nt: TGTGCCAGCAGCTTAAGGTCAGGGGGGGCCACTGAAGCTTTCTTT

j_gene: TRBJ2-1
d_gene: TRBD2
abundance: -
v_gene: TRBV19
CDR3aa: CASSRTSGGDEQFF
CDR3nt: TGTGCCAGTAGTAGGACTAGCGGGGGCGATGAGCAGTTCTTC

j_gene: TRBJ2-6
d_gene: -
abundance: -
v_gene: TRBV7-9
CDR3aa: CASSHLRGANVLTF
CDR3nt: TGTGCCAGCAGCCACCTGAGGGGGGCCAACGTCCTGACTTTC

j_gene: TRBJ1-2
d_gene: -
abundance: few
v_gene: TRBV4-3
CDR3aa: CASSQEGVNYGYTF
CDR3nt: TGCGCCAGCAGCCAAGAGGGGGTCAACTATGGCTACACCTTC

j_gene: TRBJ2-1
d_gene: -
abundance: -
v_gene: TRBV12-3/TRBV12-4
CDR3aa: CASRDRIYNEQFF
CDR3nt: TGTGCCAGCAGAGACAGGATCTACAATGAGCAGTTCTTC

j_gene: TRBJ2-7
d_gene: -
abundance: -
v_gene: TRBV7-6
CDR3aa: CASSLGGQSLYEQYF
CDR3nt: TGTGCCAGCAGCTTGGGGGGGCAGAGCCTCTACGAGCAGTACTTC

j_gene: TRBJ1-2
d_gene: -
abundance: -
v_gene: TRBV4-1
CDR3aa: CASSQDPKGVNYGYTF
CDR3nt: TGCGCCAGCAGCCAAGATCCCAAGGGGGTTAACTATGGCTACACCTTC

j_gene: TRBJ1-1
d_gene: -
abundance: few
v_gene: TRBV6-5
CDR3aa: CASSYELGTSEAFF
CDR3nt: TGTGCCAGCAGTTACGAGCTAGGGACCTCTGAAGCTTTCTTT

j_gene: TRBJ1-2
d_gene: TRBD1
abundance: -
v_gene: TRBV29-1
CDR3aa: CSVAPGTGNYGYTF
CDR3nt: TGCAGCGTAGCACCTGGGACAGGGAACTATGGCTACACCTTC

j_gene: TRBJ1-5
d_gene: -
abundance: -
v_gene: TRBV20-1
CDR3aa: CSASRSGLSSNQPQHF
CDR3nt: TGCAGTGCTAGTCGTAGCGGTTTGAGTAGCAATCAGCCCCAGCATTTT

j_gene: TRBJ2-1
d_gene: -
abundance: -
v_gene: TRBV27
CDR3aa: CASRPEGASSYNEQFF
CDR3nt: TGTGCCAGCAGACCTGAAGGGGCAAGCTCCTACAATGAGCAGTTCTTC

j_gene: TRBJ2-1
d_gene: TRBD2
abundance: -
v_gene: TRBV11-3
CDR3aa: CASSPGISGGSYNEQFF
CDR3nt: TGTGCCAGCAGCCCTGGAATCAGCGGGGGCTCCTACAATGAGCAGTTCTTC

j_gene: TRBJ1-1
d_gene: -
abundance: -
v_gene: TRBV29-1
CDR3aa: CSVEESRGVTEAFF
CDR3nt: TGCAGCGTTGAAGAATCACGAGGGGTCACTGAAGCTTTCTTT

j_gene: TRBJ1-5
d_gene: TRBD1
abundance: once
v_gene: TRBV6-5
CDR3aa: CASTPPGTDTQPQHF
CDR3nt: TGTGCCAGCACCCCCCCCGGGACAGACACTCAGCCCCAGCATTTT

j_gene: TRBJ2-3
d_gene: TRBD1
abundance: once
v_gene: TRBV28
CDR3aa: CASSFNRDRAADTQYF
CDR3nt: TGTGCCAGCAGTTTCAACCGGGACAGGGCGGCAGATACGCAGTATTTT

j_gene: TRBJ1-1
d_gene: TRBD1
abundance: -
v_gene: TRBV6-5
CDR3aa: CASSYSTGADTEAFF
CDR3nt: TGTGCCAGCAGTTACTCTACAGGGGCGGACACTGAAGCTTTCTTT

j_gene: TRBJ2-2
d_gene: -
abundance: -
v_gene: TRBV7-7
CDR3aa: CASSSGLSNTGELFF
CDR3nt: TGTGCCAGCAGCTCGGGACTCTCGAACACCGGGGAGCTGTTTTTT

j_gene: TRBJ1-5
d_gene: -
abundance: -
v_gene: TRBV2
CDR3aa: CASSDPPGRGDRELHF
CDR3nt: TGTGCCAGCAGTGACCCTCCGGGCAGGGGTGATCGGGAGTTGCATTTT

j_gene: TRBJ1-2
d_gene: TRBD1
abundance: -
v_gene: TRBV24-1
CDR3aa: CATSREDRNYGYTF
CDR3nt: TGTGCCACCAGTAGGGAGGACAGGAACTATGGCTACACCTTC

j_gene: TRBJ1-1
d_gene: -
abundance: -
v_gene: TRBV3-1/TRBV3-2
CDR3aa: CASSHSNRNTEAFF
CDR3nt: TGTGCCAGCAGCCACTCGAACAGGAACACTGAAGCTTTCTTT

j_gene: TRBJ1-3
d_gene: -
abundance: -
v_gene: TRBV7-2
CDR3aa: CASSPGLGTLSGNTIYF
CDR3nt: TGTGCCAGCAGCCCCGGGTTAGGGACACTCTCTGGAAACACCATATATTTT

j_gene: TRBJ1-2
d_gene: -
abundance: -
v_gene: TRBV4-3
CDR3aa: CASSRGFYGYTF
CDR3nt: TGCGCCAGCAGCCGAGGTTTCTATGGCTACACCTTC

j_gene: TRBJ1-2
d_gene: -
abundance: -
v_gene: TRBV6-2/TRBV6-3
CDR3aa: CASSSRTDNYGYTF
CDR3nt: TGTGCCAGCAGTTCCCGGACGGACAACTATGGCTACACCTTC

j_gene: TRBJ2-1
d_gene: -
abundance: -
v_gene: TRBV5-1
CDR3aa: CASSSRASGDEQFF
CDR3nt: TGCGCCAGCTCCAGCCGGGCTTCCGGTGATGAGCAGTTCTTC

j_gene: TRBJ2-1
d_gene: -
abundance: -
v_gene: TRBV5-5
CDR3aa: CASSFSGTVPYNEQFF
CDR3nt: TGTGCCAGCAGCTTCTCCGGGACCGTTCCCTACAATGAGCAGTTCTTC

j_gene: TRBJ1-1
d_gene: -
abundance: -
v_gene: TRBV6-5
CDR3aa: CASSGTARRNTEAFF
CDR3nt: TGTGCCAGCAGCGGGACCGCGAGAAGGAACACTGAAGCTTTCTTT

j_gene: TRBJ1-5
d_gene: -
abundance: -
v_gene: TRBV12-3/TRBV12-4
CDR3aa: CASSFGNQPQHF
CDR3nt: TGTGCCAGCAGTTTCGGGAATCAGCCCCAGCATTTT

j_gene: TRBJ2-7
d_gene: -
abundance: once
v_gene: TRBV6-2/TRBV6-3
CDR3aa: CASSSRFYEQYF
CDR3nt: TGTGCCAGCAGTTCCAGATTCTACGAGCAGTACTTC

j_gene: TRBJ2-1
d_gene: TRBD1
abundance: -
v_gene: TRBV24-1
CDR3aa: CATSDVTGNVHEQFF
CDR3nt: TGTGCCACCAGTGATGTGACAGGGAATGTGCATGAGCAGTTCTTC

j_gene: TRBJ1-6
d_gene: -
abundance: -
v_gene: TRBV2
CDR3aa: CASSDNRPGSSPLHF
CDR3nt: TGTGCCAGCAGTGACAACAGGCCCGGGTCTTCACCCCTCCACTTT